This T cell receptor (beta chain) derives from a study of T cell changes during pregnancy in multiple sclerosis. The method was immunoSEQ multiplex PCR; TCRdb's version includes in-frame clones alone and lacks a portion of them. The data contain around 31,000 clones, over 80% of them seen just once; the ten biggest clones take up about 9.9%. V was clipped by 3 bases and J by 7 bases, with 18 bases between them. The CDR3 totals 15 residues. Germline values: CDR1 SGHDN, CDR2 FVKESK. The sample consisted of CD8+ T cells from peripheral blood mononuclear cells, taken in the first trimester of pregnancy. The chain recombines TRBV14 with TRBJ1-2, with TRBD1 as a possible D gene (6 bases). The sequence came from a female donor with multiple sclerosis, enrolled in a pregnancy study. The CDR3 bases are TGTGCCAGCAGCCATTTCATAGGGGGATCGGGTGGCTACACCTTC. This sequence encodes CASSHFIGGSGGYTF.